This T cell receptor beta chain is from a study of blood T cell repertoires in COVID-19. The wider study: Sample material is recorded as cDNA or gDNA derived from T cells, B-cell-depleted T cells, or PBMCs.

Per the authors' pipeline: Nucleated cell number was recorded as an estimate derived from reference gene primer amplification. Profiled with immunoSEQ multiplex PCR; TCRdb holds only in-frame clones, not every one. Clonal size and the V and J genes are those of that table, whereas D and trimming came from the DNA. The sample lists roughly 330,000 clones, roughly 88% occurring once. The material sequenced was peripheral blood. This TCR was recovered from a woman aged 45-65 years with acute or convalescent COVID-19.

The CDR3 nucleotides are TGCAGCGTGGAGGGACTAGCGGGGGAGTATGAGCAGTTCTTC. Its translation is CSVEGLAGEYEQFF. The chain carries TRBV29-1 and TRBJ2-1; the match to TRBD2 covers 14 bases. Germline V lookup: CDR1 SQVTM, CDR2 ANQGSEA. The CDR3 spans 14 residues. V lost 6 bases to trimming and J lost 8 bases; unmatched junction nucleotides: 6.